What follows describes a single TCR beta chain. The repertoire was sequenced with immunoSEQ multiplex PCR; TCRdb's copy has only in-frame clones and lacks some. The sample holds under 300,000 clones, 88% seen once. The record originates from a study of blood T cell repertoires in COVID-19. This CDR3 has 17 amino acids. Material: PBMCs or T cells enriched from blood (not recorded which). The TCR originated in a woman aged 25 to 39 who had recovered from COVID-19. The chain joins TRBV21-1 to TRBJ1-5. TRBV21-1 is noted as a pseudogene. For the CDR3, the DNA is TGTGCCAGCAGCAAAACCGACAGAGCGGGAGCAGATCAGCCCCAGCATTTT. Protein sequence: CASSKTDRAGADQPQHF.